A selection of T cell receptor beta chains follows, all from one sample in a study of T cell responses to AZD1222 COVID-19 vaccine. Sequencing was performed with immunoSEQ multiplex PCR; in TCRdb, only in-frame clones are kept and a portion is missing. The top ten hold about 3.5% of the sample, which has fewer than 150,000 clones, 88% seen once. The sample was peripheral blood, taken on day 0 of AZD1222 vaccination. The receptors were gathered from an adult in good health. CDR3s include the opening cysteine and the closing phenylalanine or tryptophan. The D gene is left open where the match is weak. Clone size is not always given. Where it is, it says once, few, many or a class for expanded clones.

TRBV9	-	TRBJ1-1	-	TGTGCCACCAGCACCAATGCGGAGGTGACCACTGAAGCTTTCTTT	CATSTNAEVTTEAFF
TRBV23-1	-	TRBJ1-2	TRBD1	TGCGCCAGCAGCCCCACAGGGGAAGGCTACACCTTC	CASSPTGEGYTF
TRBV7-9	-	TRBJ2-3	-	TGTGCCAGCAGCCGGGGGGATACGCAGTATTTT	CASSRGDTQYF
TRBV4-1	once	TRBJ2-5	-	TGCGCCAGCAGCCAAGACCCGGGACTCGGGGGAGGGACCCAGTACTTC	CASSQDPGLGGGTQYF
TRBV7-2	-	TRBJ1-1	-	TGTGCCAGCAGCTTAGTATTGGGGGCGGACACTGAAGCTTTCTTT	CASSLVLGADTEAFF
TRBV28	few	TRBJ1-4	-	TGTGCCAGTCAATTCCAGAGGGAAACTAATGAAAAACTGTTTTTT	CASQFQRETNEKLFF
TRBV3-1/TRBV3-2	-	TRBJ1-5	-	TGTGCCAGCAGCCCGGGGACGGAGCAGCCCCAGCATTTT	CASSPGTEQPQHF
TRBV3-1/TRBV3-2	-	TRBJ2-1	TRBD2	TGTGCCAGCAGCCCCCTACTAGCGGAGTACAATGAGCAGTTCTTC	CASSPLLAEYNEQFF
TRBV19	-	TRBJ2-5	-	TGTGCCAGTAGTACGGACCAAGAGACCCAGTACTTC	CASSTDQETQYF
TRBV5-1	once	TRBJ2-7	TRBD2	TGCGCCAGCAGCTTGCGGGAGGGCTACGAGCAGTACTTC	CASSLREGYEQYF
TRBV6-5	once	TRBJ1-1	TRBD1	TGTGCCAGCAGTTACCCGAGACAGGGAGCTCTCCCAAAAGCTTTCTTT	CASSYPRQGALPKAFF
TRBV4-3	few	TRBJ1-6	-	TGCGCCAGCAGCCAAGAATGGGCGGAAAATTCACCCCTCCACTTT	CASSQEWAENSPLHF
TRBV3-1/TRBV3-2	-	TRBJ2-7	-	TGTGCCAGCAGCCTTTCAGGGGCCTACGAGCAGTACTTC	CASSLSGAYEQYF
TRBV5-1	-	TRBJ1-2	-	TGCGCCAGCAGCCCTTGGGGGGGCGTGGATGGCTACACCTTC	CASSPWGGVDGYTF
TRBV7-9	-	TRBJ1-4	-	TGTGCCAGCAGTGATATTAGATGGTCGCGGATGGGATATGAAAAACTGTTTTTT	CASSDIRWSRMGYEKLFF
TRBV7-2	-	TRBJ2-3	-	TGTGCCAGCAGCCCCCAGTTTCGGGCAGATACGCAGTATTTT	CASSPQFRADTQYF
TRBV5-5	-	TRBJ2-7	-	TGTGCCAGCAGCTTGAACTACGAGCAGTACTTC	CASSLNYEQYF
TRBV5-1	-	TRBJ1-1	-	TGCGCCAGCAGCTTTAGCAGCACTGAAGCTTTCTTT	CASSFSSTEAFF
TRBV5-6	few	TRBJ2-1	TRBD2	TGTGCCAGCAGTCTACGGACTAGCGGGATGGATGAGCAGTTCTTC	CASSLRTSGMDEQFF
TRBV7-2	-	TRBJ2-4	-	TGTGCCAGCAGCTTATCGTCCGGAGAGGGAAGCCTGAACATTCAGTACTTC	CASSLSSGEGSLNIQYF
TRBV30	-	TRBJ1-6	-	TGTGCCTGGAGTGTACAAGGAGGCATCCGTTTTTCACCCCTCCACTTT	CAWSVQGGIRFSPLHF
TRBV5-1	once	TRBJ2-6	-	TGCGCCAGCAGAGGGAGGAGCTCTGGGGCCAACGTCCTGACTTTC	CASRGRSSGANVLTF
TRBV30	-	TRBJ2-5	-	TGTGCCTGGGGCGACCGAGGTAGGGCCCAGTACTTC	CAWGDRGRAQYF
TRBV12-3/TRBV12-4	-	TRBJ1-2	-	TGTGCCAGCAGTGGGGGTAGCTATGGCTACACCTTC	CASSGGSYGYTF
TRBV7-9	once	TRBJ1-1	TRBD1	TGTGCCAGCAGCTTAGAGGGGGCGGAAGCTTTCTTT	CASSLEGAEAFF
TRBV5-1	-	TRBJ2-7	TRBD2	TGCGCCAGCAGCTTGGCGGGACTAGTCTACGAGCAGTACTTC	CASSLAGLVYEQYF
TRBV28	-	TRBJ2-1	TRBD2	TGTGCCAGCAGTTCCCCTAGCGGGAGTAGGTATGAGCAGTTCTTC	CASSSPSGSRYEQFF
TRBV27	-	TRBJ1-4	TRBD1	TGTGCCAGCAGTTCCCAGGGCAGGGGGCCAGTTGAAAAACTGTTTTTT	CASSSQGRGPVEKLFF
TRBV24-1	-	TRBJ1-2	-	TGTGTGGGGAGGGTCCATGGCTACACCTTC	CVGRVHGYTF
TRBV4-2	-	TRBJ2-2	TRBD2	TGTGCCAGCAGCCAAGCTAGCGGGAGGAACACCGGGGAGCTGTTTTTT	CASSQASGRNTGELFF
TRBV12-5	-	TRBJ2-6	TRBD1	TGTGCTAGTGGTCCCGGGACAGGGGCCTCTGGGGCCAACGTCCTGACTTTC	CASGPGTGASGANVLTF
TRBV19	-	TRBJ2-3	TRBD2	TGTGCCAGTAGCAGGACTAGGGGTTCAGGGAGTGGTACGCAGTATTTT	CASSRTRGSGSGTQYF
TRBV29-1	-	TRBJ2-7	TRBD2	TGCAGCGTTGCAATTAATTCTTGGACTAGCGGTGAGCAGTACTTC	CSVAINSWTSGEQYF
TRBV18	-	TRBJ2-1	-	TGTGCCAGCTCACCACTGCCGGGTACCTCCTACAATGAGCAGTTCTTC	CASSPLPGTSYNEQFF
TRBV4-3	few	TRBJ1-1	-	TGCGCCAGCAGCCAAGACCGGGACCTAGGCACTGAAGCTTTCTTT	CASSQDRDLGTEAFF